This TCR beta chain was sequenced during a study of OX40 agonist ivuxolimab in advanced cancers. On the study more broadly: Two patients with cutaneous melanoma and one with hepatocellular carcinoma, three in total, showed partial responses. Overall study results and limits: Certain nonresponders likewise exhibited a low normalized T-cell clonal expansion. Patients who responded partially at 0.1-3.0 mg/kg showed clonal expansion ranking among the lowest.

This clone showed up just once. The antigen remains unidentified. Data came from immunoSEQ multiplex PCR; TCRdb stores just in-frame clones and leaves some out. In the table there are over 95,000 clones, around 90% of which are singletons. The germline V gene encodes CDR1 LNHDA and CDR2 SQIVND (reference sequence). The CDR3 length is 14 residues. Trimming cost V 7 bases and J 1 base, with 13 bases left between them. The sequence was obtained from an adult with an advanced solid tumor such as melanoma, head and neck, liver or kidney cancer. The V and J genes are TRBV19 and TRBJ2-5, with D maybe TRBD2 (6 bases). Sequenced material: CD4+ or CD8+ T cells sorted from blood, taken in a trial of the OX40 agonist ivuxolimab. This CDR3 is CASKDSGVQETQYF. The CDR3 region has the DNA TGTGCCAGTAAGGATAGCGGTGTCCAAGAGACCCAGTACTTC.